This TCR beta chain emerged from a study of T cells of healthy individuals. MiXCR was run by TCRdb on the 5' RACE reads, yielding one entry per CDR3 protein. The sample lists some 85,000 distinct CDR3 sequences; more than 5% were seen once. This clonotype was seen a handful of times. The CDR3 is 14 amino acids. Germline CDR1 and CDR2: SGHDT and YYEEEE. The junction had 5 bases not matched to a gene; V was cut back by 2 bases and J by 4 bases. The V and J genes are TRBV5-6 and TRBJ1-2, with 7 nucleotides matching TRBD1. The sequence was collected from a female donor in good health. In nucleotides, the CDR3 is TGTGCCAGCAGCTTAGGGGGCCCTGGCTATGGCTACACCTTC. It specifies CASSLGGPGYGYTF.